The rows below give T cell receptor beta chains drawn from one sample of a study of CD8 T cells in Susac syndrome. TCRdb analysed the immunoSEQ multiplex PCR reads with MiXCR anew, one entry per CDR3 protein. This table holds roughly 70,000 distinct CDR3 sequences, over 90% found once. The specimen sequenced was CD4+ T cells from PBMCs. These receptor sequences come from a human donor with multiple sclerosis. Each CDR3 is given with its conserved first and last residue. The order of the fields is J gene, clone size, D gene, V gene, CDR3 protein, CDR3 DNA. A D gene is named only where the DNA matches it firmly. A row's size may be missing; if present it is once, few, many or a size class.

j_gene: TRBJ1-6
abundance: .
d_gene: .
v_gene: TRBV20-1
CDR3aa: CSAFSGGNSPLHF
CDR3nt: TGCAGTGCTTTTTCGGGGGGCAATTCACCCCTCCACTTT

j_gene: TRBJ1-5
abundance: .
d_gene: TRBD1
v_gene: TRBV27
CDR3aa: CASSGDRGSQPQHF
CDR3nt: TGTGCCAGCTCCGGGGACAGGGGGTCTCAGCCCCAGCATTTT

j_gene: TRBJ2-3
abundance: .
d_gene: .
v_gene: TRBV5-4
CDR3aa: CASSLGQGGDTQYF
CDR3nt: TGTGCCAGCAGCTTGGGACAGGGAGGGGATACGCAGTATTTT

j_gene: TRBJ2-3
abundance: .
d_gene: .
v_gene: TRBV29-1
CDR3aa: CSVGTVYTDTQYF
CDR3nt: TGCAGCGTGGGGACGGTGTACACAGATACGCAGTATTTT

j_gene: TRBJ2-7
abundance: .
d_gene: TRBD2
v_gene: TRBV5-1
CDR3aa: CASSSTGLAGSYEQYF
CDR3nt: TGCGCCAGCAGCTCCACGGGGCTAGCGGGCTCCTACGAGCAGTACTTC

j_gene: TRBJ1-3
abundance: .
d_gene: .
v_gene: TRBV7-2
CDR3aa: CASSSRSGNTIYF
CDR3nt: TGTGCCAGCAGCTCACGCTCTGGAAACACCATATATTTT

j_gene: TRBJ1-5
abundance: .
d_gene: .
v_gene: TRBV15
CDR3aa: CATSSPGYSNQPQHF
CDR3nt: TGTGCCACCAGCAGCCCCGGGTATAGCAATCAGCCCCAGCATTTT

j_gene: TRBJ2-3
abundance: .
d_gene: TRBD1
v_gene: TRBV24-1
CDR3aa: CATSDNGQGQADTQYF
CDR3nt: TGTGCCACCAGTGACAACGGACAGGGACAGGCAGATACGCAGTATTTT

j_gene: TRBJ2-1
abundance: .
d_gene: TRBD2
v_gene: TRBV3-1
CDR3aa: CASSHTLAGGDNEQFF
CDR3nt: TGTGCCAGCAGCCATACACTAGCGGGGGGGGACAATGAGCAGTTCTTC

j_gene: TRBJ2-7
abundance: once
d_gene: .
v_gene: TRBV5-6
CDR3aa: CASSLRGLLYEQYF
CDR3nt: TGTGCCAGCAGCTTGCGGGGGCTCCTCTACGAGCAGTACTTC